The 20 T cell receptor beta chains below come from one sample, sequenced in a study of beta chain features in type 1 diabetes. Sequenced material consisted of expressed TCRB transcripts (all of the isolated RNA was reverse transcribed). Method: immunoSEQ multiplex PCR; TCRdb's copy keeps in-frame clones and lacks some. This sample has approximately 400,000 clones; roughly 15% occur once, and the top ten carry about 0.018%. The source material was naive CD4+ T cells from blood. The receptors come from a woman younger than 35 in good health.

This clone has more than one count but fewer than ten. The chain uses TRBV2 and TRBJ1-2, with a possible D match to TRBD1 (6 bases). Germline V CDR1 and CDR2: SNHLY, FYNNEI. The CDR3 has 14 amino acids. V gave up 1 base and J gave up 4 bases, with 10 bases separating them. The CDR3 loop is CASSEDRVSYGYTF. The DNA of the CDR3 is TGTGCCAGCAGTGAAGACAGGGTGAGCTATGGCTACACCTTC.

This clone was observed a few times. The V gene is TRBV6-5, the J gene TRBJ2-1, with a possible D match to TRBD2 (5 bases). This CDR3 region has 15 residues. CDR1 and CDR2 (germline): MNHEY, SVGAGI. Trimming stripped 8 bases from V and 7 bases from J, with 21 bases between. CDR3: CASCLGLGFVNEQFF. The CDR3 DNA reads as TGTGCCAGCTGTTTAGGACTGGGATTTGTTAATGAGCAGTTCTTC.

Only a few counts were recorded for this clone. V gene TRBV28 combines with J gene TRBJ1-2, with 12 positions matching TRBD1. Germline assignment: CDR1 MDHEN and CDR2 SYDVKM. V was pared by 9 bases and J by 3 bases, with 11 bases of the junction left unmatched. This CDR3 is built from 16 residues. CDR3 DNA sequence: TGTGCCAGTCGCCGGGACAGGGGGCGCCGGGACTATGGCTACACCTTC. Its protein is CASRRDRGRRDYGYTF.

This chain links TRBV11-2 with TRBJ2-7, with a possible D match to TRBD1 (5 bases). The germline V gene encodes CDR1 SGHAT and CDR2 FQNNGV. This CDR3 is 14 amino acids long. V was clipped by 1 base and J by 3 bases, with 10 bases between them. CDR3 residues: CASSLVRVGYEQYF. Written as DNA, the CDR3 is TGTGCCAGCAGCTTAGTCAGGGTTGGCTACGAGCAGTACTTC. Complete variable domain (other parts from reference TRBV11-2 and TRBJ2-7): EAGVAQSPRYKIIEKRQSVAFWCNPISGHATLYWYQQILGQGPKLLIQFQNNGVVDDSQLPKDRFSAERLKGVDSTLKIQPAKLEDSAVYLCASSLVRVGYEQYFGPGTRLTVT.

Notes on this clone: A junction boundary mismatches the germline segment, possibly from a read error. The J gene is TRBJ2-5, the V gene TRBV7-7; 8 bases match TRBD1. This CDR3 is 14 amino acids long. Germline V CDR1 and CDR2: SSHAT, FNYEAQ (reference sequence). In DNA form, the CDR3 reads TGTGCTAGCAGCTCCCAAGACAGGGGAGAGACCCAGTACTTC. This gives the protein CASSSQDRGETQYF.

Details on this clone: Different DNA sequences within this sample yield the same CDR3. The chain is built from TRBV11-2 and TRBJ2-1, with 13 bases aligning to TRBD2. V lost 4 bases and J lost 4; bases outside the gene matches: 1. This CDR3 has 15 residues. Germline assignment: CDR1 SGHAT and CDR2 FQNNGV. DNA for the CDR3: TGTGCCAGCAGCTCACTAGCGGGAGGGTACAATGAGCAGTTCTTC. Amino acid sequence: CASSSLAGGYNEQFF.

This clone was counted between two and nine times. The V and J genes are TRBV30 and TRBJ1-4; a possible D gene is TRBD1 (5 bases). V lost 5 bases, J lost 6 bases, and 13 bases lay in between. The CDR3 totals 13 residues. Looked up from germline, CDR1 is GTSNPN and CDR2 is SVGIG (reference sequence). As DNA, the CDR3 is TGTGCCTGGGGGACTGTGGGTCATGAAAAACTGTTTTTT. It is translated as CAWGTVGHEKLFF.

This clone occurred a few times. The V and J genes are TRBV19 and TRBJ1-2; TRBD1 matches at 8 bases. CDR3 length: 14 amino acids. Trimming at V came to 6 bases and at J to 3 bases, leaving 6 bases not matched to a gene. Germline V lookup: CDR1 LNHDA, CDR2 SQIVND (reference sequence). The CDR3 sequence is CASSDRGWDYGYTF. The CDR3 DNA sequence: TGTGCCAGTAGCGACAGGGGATGGGACTATGGCTACACCTTC.

The gene calls are TRBV9 and TRBJ2-2; D perhaps matches TRBD1 (6 bases). The germline V gene has CDR1 SGDLS and CDR2 YYNGEE. CDR3 length equals 15 residues. Trimming pared 4 bases from V and 1 base from J, leaving 11 bases between. CDR3 region: CASSTGTLNTGELFF. As DNA, the CDR3 is TGTGCCAGCAGCACCGGGACATTGAACACCGGGGAGCTGTTTTTT.

V usage is TRBV4-1 and J usage is TRBJ1-2; 8 bases match TRBD1. The CDR3 is 15 residues long. Germline V lookup: CDR1 MGHRA, CDR2 YSYEKL. The V and J ends lost 4 bases and 6 bases, in that order; junction bases with no gene match: 10. CDR3 sequence: CASSLGQGVVDGYTF. The CDR3 nucleotides are TGCGCCAGCAGCCTCGGACAGGGTGTAGTAGATGGCTACACCTTC.

A few counts support this clone. The CDR3 loop is CASSSLPYEQYF. The CDR3 DNA reads as TGTGCCAGCAGTTCTCTTCCTTACGAGCAGTACTTC. The V and J genes are TRBV28 and TRBJ2-7; no definite D call. Per germline, CDR1 MDHEN and CDR2 SYDVKM. V dropped 4 bases and J dropped 4 bases, with 8 bases sitting between them. The CDR3 contains 12 residues.

The sample holds a few counts of this clone. This chain links TRBV5-1 with TRBJ2-5; D remains ambiguous. The germline V gene encodes CDR1 SGHRS and CDR2 YFSETQ. CDR3 length: 14 residues. The germline V and J ends were trimmed by 1 base and 4 bases, with 11 bases remaining between them. CDR3 sequence: CASSLSTAAETQYF. The CDR3 DNA is TGCGCCAGCAGCTTGTCGACGGCGGCAGAGACCCAGTACTTC.

This clone was observed a handful of times. The V and J genes are TRBV11-2 and TRBJ2-7, with 11 bases aligning to TRBD1. The ends lost 5 bases at V and 6 bases at J; junction bases unmatched: 9. The CDR3 covers 15 residues. Per the germline V gene, CDR1 is SGHAT and CDR2 is FQNNGV. This chain's CDR3 is CASSPRRTGGPEQYF. The CDR3 DNA reads as TGTGCCAGCAGCCCCCGCCGGACAGGGGGCCCCGAGCAGTACTTC.

This clone has just a few counts. The chain combines TRBV29-1 with TRBJ2-1; TRBD1 aligns across 9 bases. The CDR3 length is 15 residues. Germline assignment: CDR1 SQVTM and CDR2 ANQGSEA. J gave up 4 bases and V 7 bases, and 11 bases lay outside the gene matches. The chain's CDR3 is CSGRGGQGTYNEQFF. The CDR3 coding sequence is TGCAGCGGTAGGGGTGGACAGGGGACTTACAATGAGCAGTTCTTC.

The table lists this clone with a few counts. This sequence joins TRBV4-2 and TRBJ1-1; D unclear. V gave up 4 bases and J gave up 0 bases, with 18 bases separating them. Germline-derived CDR1 and CDR2 are LGHNA and YNFKEQ. CDR3 length equals 17 residues. CDR3 sequence (DNA): TGTGCCAGCAGCCCTCACGGAGGCAAGAGGGTGAACACTGAAGCTTTCTTT. Translating it yields CASSPHGGKRVNTEAFF.

The chain is built from TRBV11-2 and TRBJ2-5, with TRBD1 as a possible D gene (5 bases). Trimming took off 4 bases at V and 5 bases at J, with 17 bases between the two ends. There are 15 residues in the CDR3. Germline values: CDR1 SGHAT, CDR2 FQNNGV. The CDR3 coding sequence is TGTGCCAGCAGCTCTAGGGGTACAGAAGCGGAGACCCAGTACTTC. Protein product: CASSSRGTEAETQYF.

This clone was counted between two and nine times. For the CDR3, the DNA is TGCAGCGTTGCAGGCAGCTCTGGAAACACCATATATTTT. As protein: CSVAGSSGNTIYF. The chain links TRBV29-1 to TRBJ1-3; unclear D gene. Per the germline V gene, CDR1 is SQVTM and CDR2 is ANQGSEA. The CDR3 is 13 amino acids. With 4 bases removed from V and 0 bases from J, the gap between germline ends came to 7 bases.

In this sample, this clone turned up a few times. This chain joins TRBV5-6 and TRBJ2-1; D unclear. The V and J ends lost 1 base and 0 bases respectively, with 11 bases between them. This CDR3 contains 16 residues. Germline CDR1 and CDR2: SGHDT and YYEEEE. Written as DNA, the CDR3 is TGTGCCAGCAGCTTGTACGGAAGGAGCTCCTACAATGAGCAGTTCTTC. Protein product: CASSLYGRSSYNEQFF.

The V call is TRBV2, the J call TRBJ2-5, with 10 bases that match TRBD1. Germline loops: CDR1 SNHLY, CDR2 FYNNEI. CDR3 length: 14 amino acids. V dropped 6 bases and J dropped 6; count of bases not matched to a gene: 7. CDR3 sequence reads: CASRTGQGTQTQYF. DNA of the CDR3: TGTGCCAGCAGAACGGGACAGGGGACGCAGACCCAGTACTTC.

This clone has a handful of counts. Within the sample, other DNA sequences also encode this same CDR3. The chain has TRBV7-2 and TRBJ2-1; D uncertain. V lost 3 bases to trimming and J lost 6 bases, with 3 bases between them. CDR1 is SGHTA, CDR2 FQGNSA, per germline. CDR3 length: 11 amino acids. The CDR3 sequence: CASSFLNEQFF. The CDR3 region has the DNA TGTGCCAGCAGCTTCCTCAATGAGCAGTTCTTC.